This is a list of T cell receptor beta chains from one sample in a study of CD8 T cells in acute hepatitis C reinfection. Assay used: immunoSEQ multiplex PCR; TCRdb lists only in-frame clones, some missing. Counted here are approximately 39,000 clones, roughly 89% occurring once; the ten biggest clones make up roughly 0.46%. What was sequenced was naive CD8+ T cells from PBMCs. These receptors were obtained from a man between 25 and 39 years old with chronic hepatitis C. Both conserved end residues are part of each CDR3. A D gene is named only where the DNA matches it firmly. Where a row states a size, it is once, few, many or the class of an expanded clone; other rows omit it.

cdr3_length: 14
j_call: TRBJ2-6
clone_size: .
d_call: .
v_call: TRBV5-6
cdr3_aa: CASSYPSGANVLTF
cdr3_nt: TGTGCCAGCAGCTACCCCTCTGGGGCCAACGTCCTGACTTTC

cdr3_length: 13
j_call: TRBJ2-7
clone_size: .
d_call: .
v_call: TRBV7-9
cdr3_aa: CASSLDAYYEQYF
cdr3_nt: TGTGCCAGCAGCTTAGACGCATACTACGAGCAGTACTTC

cdr3_length: 14
j_call: TRBJ2-1
clone_size: once
d_call: TRBD1
v_call: TRBV19
cdr3_aa: CASIDRTGNNEQFF
cdr3_nt: TGTGCCAGTATAGATCGGACAGGGAACAATGAGCAGTTCTTC

cdr3_length: 18
j_call: TRBJ2-7
clone_size: .
d_call: .
v_call: TRBV27
cdr3_aa: CASSLFGRGSSGRDEQYF
cdr3_nt: TGTGCCAGCAGTTTATTCGGTAGAGGTTCCTCCGGGCGCGACGAGCAGTACTTC

cdr3_length: 15
j_call: TRBJ1-5
clone_size: .
d_call: .
v_call: TRBV19
cdr3_aa: CASSIDSEGDQPQHF
cdr3_nt: TGTGCCAGTAGTATAGATTCTGAAGGGGATCAGCCCCAGCATTTT

cdr3_length: 16
j_call: TRBJ2-1
clone_size: .
d_call: TRBD2
v_call: TRBV25-1
cdr3_aa: CASSPKTSGFYNEQFF
cdr3_nt: TGTGCCAGCAGTCCTAAGACTAGCGGGTTCTACAATGAGCAGTTCTTC

cdr3_length: 14
j_call: TRBJ2-7
clone_size: .
d_call: TRBD1
v_call: TRBV27
cdr3_aa: CASRITGVTYEQYF
cdr3_nt: TGTGCCAGCAGGATAACAGGGGTTACCTACGAGCAGTACTTC

cdr3_length: 15
j_call: TRBJ2-5
clone_size: .
d_call: TRBD1
v_call: TRBV7-9
cdr3_aa: CASSLAQGARETQYF
cdr3_nt: TGTGCCAGCAGCTTAGCGCAGGGGGCTCGAGAGACCCAGTACTTC

cdr3_length: 13
j_call: TRBJ2-3
clone_size: .
d_call: .
v_call: TRBV29-1
cdr3_aa: CSVEGTVTDTQYF
cdr3_nt: TGCAGCGTTGAAGGGACGGTCACAGATACGCAGTATTTT

cdr3_length: 17
j_call: TRBJ2-2
clone_size: .
d_call: TRBD1
v_call: TRBV7-9
cdr3_aa: CAGSDPHDRANTGELFF
cdr3_nt: TGTGCCGGTTCCGACCCCCACGACAGGGCGAACACCGGGGAGCTGTTTTTT

cdr3_length: 12
j_call: TRBJ2-1
clone_size: .
d_call: .
v_call: TRBV5-1
cdr3_aa: CASSAKMNEQFF
cdr3_nt: TGCGCCAGCAGCGCGAAGATGAATGAGCAGTTCTTC

cdr3_length: 12
j_call: TRBJ2-5
clone_size: .
d_call: .
v_call: TRBV7-6
cdr3_aa: CASSFIGETQYF
cdr3_nt: TGTGCCAGCAGCTTTATCGGGGAGACCCAGTACTTC

cdr3_length: 13
j_call: TRBJ2-7
clone_size: .
d_call: TRBD2
v_call: TRBV5-1
cdr3_aa: CASRAGQTYEQYF
cdr3_nt: TGCGCCAGCAGAGCGGGGCAAACTTACGAGCAGTACTTC

cdr3_length: 13
j_call: TRBJ2-5
clone_size: .
d_call: .
v_call: TRBV7-9
cdr3_aa: CASSLVPQETQYF
cdr3_nt: TGTGCCAGCAGCTTAGTACCCCAAGAGACCCAGTACTTC

cdr3_length: 13
j_call: TRBJ2-7
clone_size: once
d_call: .
v_call: TRBV5-6
cdr3_aa: CASSLRHLYEQYF
cdr3_nt: TGTGCCAGCAGCTTGCGACACCTCTACGAGCAGTACTTC

cdr3_length: 14
j_call: TRBJ2-6
clone_size: once
d_call: .
v_call: TRBV19
cdr3_aa: CASSTSGGTNVLTF
cdr3_nt: TGTGCCAGTAGTACGTCAGGTGGAACCAACGTCCTGACTTTC

cdr3_length: 15
j_call: TRBJ2-7
clone_size: .
d_call: .
v_call: TRBV4-1
cdr3_aa: CASSQGGDRSYEQYF
cdr3_nt: TGCGCCAGCAGCCAAGGGGGGGACCGTTCCTACGAGCAGTACTTC

cdr3_length: 11
j_call: TRBJ1-2
clone_size: .
d_call: .
v_call: TRBV20-1
cdr3_aa: CSSDGHYGYTF
cdr3_nt: TGCAGTAGTGACGGCCACTACGGCTACACCTTC

cdr3_length: 14
j_call: TRBJ2-7
clone_size: .
d_call: TRBD1
v_call: TRBV27
cdr3_aa: CASSLTGAYGEQYF
cdr3_nt: TGTGCCAGCAGTCTCACAGGGGCCTACGGCGAGCAGTACTTC

cdr3_length: 13
j_call: TRBJ1-1
clone_size: once
d_call: .
v_call: TRBV27
cdr3_aa: CASGRGGDTEAFF
cdr3_nt: TGTGCCAGCGGCAGGGGAGGGGACACTGAAGCTTTCTTT

cdr3_length: 15
j_call: TRBJ2-6
clone_size: .
d_call: .
v_call: TRBV6-6
cdr3_aa: CASREREAGANVLTF
cdr3_nt: TGTGCCAGCAGGGAGAGGGAGGCTGGGGCCAACGTCCTGACTTTC

cdr3_length: 14
j_call: TRBJ2-7
clone_size: once
d_call: .
v_call: TRBV11-3
cdr3_aa: CASSLGYGGYEQYF
cdr3_nt: TGTGCCAGCAGCTTAGGTTACGGAGGCTACGAGCAGTACTTC

cdr3_length: 15
j_call: TRBJ2-7
clone_size: .
d_call: TRBD1
v_call: TRBV7-9
cdr3_aa: CASSHGQGKVTEQYF
cdr3_nt: TGTGCCAGCAGCCATGGACAGGGGAAGGTTACGGAGCAGTACTTC

cdr3_length: 17
j_call: TRBJ1-2
clone_size: .
d_call: TRBD1
v_call: TRBV7-9
cdr3_aa: CASTTPIQGAPNYGYTF
cdr3_nt: TGTGCCAGCACCACCCCAATACAGGGGGCCCCAAACTATGGCTACACCTTC

cdr3_length: 14
j_call: TRBJ2-1
clone_size: .
d_call: .
v_call: TRBV7-8
cdr3_aa: CASSLRTGNNEQFF
cdr3_nt: TGTGCCAGCAGCCTAAGGACTGGGAACAATGAGCAGTTCTTC

cdr3_length: 14
j_call: TRBJ2-7
clone_size: few
d_call: .
v_call: TRBV19
cdr3_aa: CASSISGDSYEQYF
cdr3_nt: TGTGCCAGTAGTATTTCTGGGGATTCCTACGAGCAGTACTTC

cdr3_length: 12
j_call: TRBJ1-2
clone_size: .
d_call: TRBD1
v_call: TRBV4-1
cdr3_aa: CARRQGNYGYTF
cdr3_nt: TGCGCCCGCCGACAGGGAAACTATGGCTACACCTTC

cdr3_length: 13
j_call: TRBJ2-7
clone_size: few
d_call: .
v_call: TRBV11-2
cdr3_aa: CASSPGTTYEQYF
cdr3_nt: TGTGCCAGCAGCCCCGGGACAACCTACGAGCAGTACTTC